The T cell receptor beta chain under discussion was sequenced for a study of radiation and T cells in renal cell carcinoma. Study in general: Nephrectomy followed 15 Gy stereotactic body radiation by 4 weeks. General study points: In blood, top tumor clones expanded by 2 weeks, shrinking by 4.

As for time point: blood 2 weeks post-SBRT. The treatment here: 15 Gy SBRT to primary tumor, nephrectomy 4 weeks later. Produced via immunoSEQ multiplex PCR; TCRdb's table is partial and in-frame only. In the table there are some 120,000 clones, around 85% of which are singletons. The CDR3 sequence is 13 residues long. V lost 10 bases and J lost 5, with 17 bases in between. Germline CDR1 ENHRY, CDR2 SYGVKD. Regarding this clone: Its antigen is unknown.

This receptor was taken from a man aged 45 to 65 with renal cell carcinoma. Sample: blood, taken from a patient whose treatment included radiotherapy and nephrectomy. The rearrangement joins TRBV10-3 to TRBJ2-5; maybe TRBD2 (5 bases). The CDR3 is CATLLGGLETQYF. For the CDR3, the DNA is TGTGCCACCCTTCTTGGAGGTCTCGAGACCCAGTACTTC.